One sample yielded the 22 T cell receptor beta chains listed below, sequenced in a study of Graves' ophthalmopathy and Graves' hyperthyroidism. TCR beta CDR3 amplification used RNA transcripts. A first-round RT-PCR used HTBI primers, followed by a second-round multiplex PCR. TCRdb independently ran MiXCR on the multiplex PCR reads; one entry per CDR3 protein. The table has a few hundred thousand distinct CDR3 sequences, 39% seen once; the top ten hold around 4.6%. Sequencing used peripheral blood or thyroid tissue (not recorded which). The receptors were gathered from an adult man with Graves' hyperthyroidism.

Ten or more counts support this clonotype. The chain uses TRBV9 and TRBJ2-5, with TRBD1 matching over 9 bases. Germline V gene data show CDR1 as SGDLS and CDR2 as YYNGEE. V was pared by 4 bases and J by 3 bases, with 4 bases of the junction left unmatched. The CDR3 contains 14 residues. The CDR3 nucleotides are TGTGCCAGCAGCCCTCGGGACAGGGAAGAGACCCAGTACTTC. Protein sequence: CASSPRDREETQYF.

This clonotype was observed at least ten times. CDR3 residues: CATSIDSSNQPQHF. In DNA form, the CDR3 reads TGTGCCACCAGCATCGACAGTAGCAATCAGCCCCAGCATTTT. V and J are TRBV15 and TRBJ1-5, with D possibly being TRBD1 (5 bases). This CDR3 has 14 residues. Trimming left V 4 bases short and J 0 bases short, with 7 bases between. Germline CDR1 LNHNV, CDR2 YYDKDF (reference sequence).

This clonotype was observed a few times. The chain carries TRBV24-1 and TRBJ2-7, with 9 nucleotides matching TRBD1. Losses at the gene ends were 3 bases for V and 0 bases for J; bases not matched to a gene: 5. Per the germline V gene, CDR1 is KGHDR and CDR2 is SFDVKD. The CDR3 is made up of 16 amino acids. The CDR3 DNA sequence: TGTGCCACCAGTGATACCCGACAGGGGGGCTCCTACGAGCAGTACTTC. The encoded protein is CATSDTRQGGSYEQYF.

This chain connects TRBV20-1 to TRBJ1-5; tentatively, D is TRBD1 (6 bases). The CDR3 has 17 residues. The germline V gene has CDR1 DFQATT and CDR2 SNEGSKA (reference sequence). Trimming stripped 1 base from V and 0 bases from J, with 16 bases between. The CDR3 here is CSARASRGHLSNQPQHF. The CDR3 region has the DNA TGCAGTGCTAGAGCCTCCCGGGGACACCTTAGCAATCAGCCCCAGCATTTT.

Ten or more counts support this clonotype. V gene TRBV7-8 combines with J gene TRBJ1-2; 8 bases align to TRBD1. Germline loops: CDR1 SGHVS, CDR2 FQNEAQ. After removal of 0 bases from V and 4 bases from J, the junction contained 1 base not matched to a gene. The CDR3 runs 14 residues. CDR3 nucleotides: TGTGCCAGCAGCTTAGCCCAGGGGGCCTATGGCTACACCTTC. Translation: CASSLAQGAYGYTF.

This clonotype was counted between two and nine times. This chain links TRBV12-3 or TRBV12-4 with TRBJ1-2; 9 nucleotides align to TRBD1. Trimming removed 2 bases from V and 4 bases from J; junction bases left unmatched: 8. The CDR3 runs 16 residues. The CDR3 loop is CASSLYLGQGVYGYTF. In DNA form, the CDR3 reads TGTGCCAGCAGTTTATATCTGGGACAGGGTGTCTATGGCTACACCTTC.

V gene TRBV11-1 combines with J gene TRBJ2-2, with TRBD1 matching 7 bases. The CDR3 consists of 14 residues. V was clipped by 3 bases and J by 5 bases; unmatched bases: 3. From germline, CDR1 is SGHAT and CDR2 FQDESV (reference sequence). The CDR3 DNA follows: TGTGCCAGCAGCTTGCTGACAGGGACCGGGGAGCTGTTTTTT. Protein: CASSLLTGTGELFF.

This clonotype was detected many times. The rearrangement links TRBV5-1 to TRBJ2-5; 10 positions match TRBD2. CDR1 SGHRS and CDR2 YFSETQ come from the germline V gene. CDR3 length equals 17 residues. V was clipped by 0 bases and J by 5 bases; unmatched bases: 10. CDR3 residues: CASSLEPSGGSGETQYF. The CDR3, as DNA: TGCGCCAGCAGCTTGGAGCCTAGCGGGGGCAGCGGGGAGACCCAGTACTTC.

This clonotype was observed many times. V is TRBV20-1 and J is TRBJ1-4, with 8 bases lining up with TRBD1. Looked up from germline, CDR1 is DFQATT and CDR2 is SNEGSKA (reference sequence). J was trimmed by 8 bases and V by 1 base; bases with no gene match: 6. The CDR3 consists of 14 residues. For the CDR3, the DNA is TGCAGTGCTAGAGCCACAGGGGGTGCGGAAAAACTGTTTTTT. It yields the protein CSARATGGAEKLFF.

The chain is built from TRBV24-1 and TRBJ2-2; D may match TRBD1 or TRBD2 (5 bases each). The CDR3 runs to 14 residues. V was trimmed by 4 bases and J by 3 bases, leaving 8 bases between them. Germline CDR1 KGHDR, CDR2 SFDVKD. CDR3 coding DNA: TGTGCCACCAGTGACTGGGACGACACCGGGGAGCTGTTTTTT. It encodes CATSDWDDTGELFF.

The count of this clonotype is one. The chain links TRBV20-1 to TRBJ1-4, with D possibly matching TRBD1 (6 bases). CDR3 length: 13 amino acids. V was cut by 4 bases and J by 8 bases, with 14 bases left in between. Germline CDR1 and CDR2: DFQATT and SNEGSKA (reference sequence). The CDR3 here is CSATAGVEEKLFF. The CDR3 nucleotides are TGCAGTGCTACCGCAGGGGTGGAGGAAAAACTGTTTTTT.

This clonotype showed up just once. A much bigger clone sits one base away, suggesting this may be a read error. This chain joins TRBV7-2 and TRBJ1-2; a possible D gene is TRBD1 (6 bases). CDR1 is SGHTA and CDR2 is FQGNSA in the germline V gene. V dropped 5 bases and J dropped 2 bases, with 15 bases sitting between them. This CDR3 region has 15 residues. CDR3 sequence (DNA): TGTGCCAGCAGCCGGACATCGGACAGCAACTATGGCTACACCTTC. This gives the protein CASSRTSDSNYGYTF.

The genes are TRBV6-6 and TRBJ1-5, with D tentatively TRBD1 (6 bases). V shed 2 bases and J shed 8 bases, with 16 bases lying between them. Germline values: CDR1 MNHNY, CDR2 SVGAGI (reference sequence). This CDR3 is 15 amino acids long. As DNA, the CDR3 is TGTGCCAGCAGTTACCCAGGGGCAGGGAATGAGCCCCAGCATTTT. Encoded protein: CASSYPGAGNEPQHF.

V usage is TRBV9 and J usage is TRBJ2-2; D is possibly TRBD2 (5 bases). Trimming pared 4 bases from V and 7 bases from J, leaving 11 bases between. Germline V CDR1 and CDR2: SGDLS, YYNGEE. CDR3 length: 13 residues. The CDR3 region has the DNA TGTGCCAGCAGCTTAGAGGGTGGCGGGGAGCTGTTTTTT. It specifies CASSLEGGGELFF.

This clonotype was seen ten or more times. The CDR3 spells CASSRGDRMGEQYF. The CDR3 DNA reads as TGTGCCAGCAGCCGAGGGGACAGGATGGGGGAGCAGTACTTC. The J gene is TRBJ2-7, the V gene TRBV7-8; 8 nucleotides line up with TRBD1. The V segment lost 5 bases and the J segment 7 bases; nucleotides outside the gene matches: 10. This CDR3 is built from 14 residues. The V gene's germline CDR1 is SGHVS and CDR2 FQNEAQ.

The chain uses TRBV10-3 and TRBJ2-3; weak D call: TRBD2 (6 bases). CDR1 is ENHRY and CDR2 is SYGVKD in the germline V gene. The CDR3 runs 14 residues. V lost 2 bases, J lost 5 bases, and 11 bases lay in between. CDR3 in DNA: TGTGCCATCAGTGAGACTCAGGGAGGAGATACGCAGTATTTT. It translates to CAISETQGGDTQYF.

The rearrangement links TRBV19 to TRBJ2-1, with 11 nucleotides matching TRBD2. The CDR3 has 17 residues. Germline loops: CDR1 LNHDA, CDR2 SQIVND (reference sequence). V was pared by 1 base and J by 6 bases, with 8 bases of the junction left unmatched. CDR3 loop: CASSIGSGGVLGNEQFF. Here the CDR3 DNA reads TGTGCCAGTAGTATAGGTAGCGGGGGGGTACTAGGCAATGAGCAGTTCTTC.

This sequence joins TRBV15 and TRBJ2-6; D is ambiguous. Trimming took 7 bases from V and 4 from J, leaving 8 bases between them. The CDR3 covers 13 residues. Germline assignment: CDR1 LNHNV and CDR2 YYDKDF (reference sequence). Here the CDR3 reads CATKDSGANVLTF. The DNA for the CDR3 is TGTGCCACCAAAGATAGCGGGGCCAACGTCCTGACTTTC.

There are a few counts of this clonotype. CDR3 residues: CASSPAGQVGRETQYF. The CDR3 DNA reads TGCGCCAGCAGCCCCGCGGGACAGGTTGGGAGAGAGACCCAGTACTTC. The chain uses TRBV5-1 and TRBJ2-5, with 8 bases fitting TRBD1. The CDR3 contains 16 residues. Germline loops: CDR1 SGHRS, CDR2 YFSETQ. Losses at the gene ends were 4 bases for V and 4 bases for J; bases not matched to a gene: 12.

The gene calls are TRBV29-1 and TRBJ2-7; TRBD1 aligns across 8 bases. After removal of 5 bases from V and 3 bases from J, the junction contained 6 bases not matched to a gene. The CDR3 consists of 13 residues. Germline V gives CDR1 SQVTM, CDR2 ANQGSEA. The CDR3 protein is CSVSTGVIYEQYF. Here the CDR3 DNA reads TGCAGCGTTTCGACAGGGGTTATCTACGAGCAGTACTTC.

The CDR3 region is CAVRTGTGTSETQYF. The CDR3 DNA reads TGTGCCGTCCGTACCGGGACAGGGACTTCGGAGACCCAGTACTTC. This sequence joins TRBV10-3 and TRBJ2-5, with 9 bases matching TRBD1. V lost 11 bases and J lost 5; bases outside the gene matches: 15. Germline V gene sequence: CDR1 ENHRY, CDR2 SYGVKD. The CDR3 loop spans 15 amino acids.

This clonotype was detected many times. The chain couples TRBV29-1 to TRBJ2-5; 11 bases are shared with TRBD1. CDR1 SQVTM and CDR2 ANQGSEA come from the germline V gene. The CDR3 is 12 amino acids. J gave up 7 bases and V 6 bases, and 4 bases lay outside the gene matches. CDR3 region: CSVPGQGGTQYF. The CDR3 DNA reads as TGCAGCGTCCCGGGACAGGGGGGGACCCAGTACTTC.